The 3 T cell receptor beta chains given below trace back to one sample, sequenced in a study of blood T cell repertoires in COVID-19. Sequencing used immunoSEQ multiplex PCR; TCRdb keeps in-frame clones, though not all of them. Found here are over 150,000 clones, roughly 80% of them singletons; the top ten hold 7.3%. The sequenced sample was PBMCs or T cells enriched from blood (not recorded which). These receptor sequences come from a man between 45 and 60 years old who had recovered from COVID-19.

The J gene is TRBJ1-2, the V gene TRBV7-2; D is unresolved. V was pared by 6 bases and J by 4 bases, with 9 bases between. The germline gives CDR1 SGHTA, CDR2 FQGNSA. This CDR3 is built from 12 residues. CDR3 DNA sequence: TGTGCCAGCAGGAGGGAGAGCTATGGCTACACCTTC. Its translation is CASRRESYGYTF. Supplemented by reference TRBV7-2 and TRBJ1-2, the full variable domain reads GAGVSQSPSNKVTEKGKDVELRCDPISGHTALYWYRQSLGQGLEFLIYFQGNSAPDKSGLPSDRFSAERTGGSVSTLTIQRTQQEDSAVYLCASRRESYGYTFGSGTRLTVV.

The CDR3 DNA reads TGTGCCAGCAGCTTACGAGCGGCAGCAACTAATGAAAAACTGTTTTTT. Its translation: CASSLRAAATNEKLFF. The chain combines TRBV11-3 with TRBJ1-4; D is undetermined. The length of the CDR3 is 16 residues. V shed 2 bases and J shed 0 bases, with 10 bases lying between them. Per germline, CDR1 SGHNT and CDR2 YENEEA.

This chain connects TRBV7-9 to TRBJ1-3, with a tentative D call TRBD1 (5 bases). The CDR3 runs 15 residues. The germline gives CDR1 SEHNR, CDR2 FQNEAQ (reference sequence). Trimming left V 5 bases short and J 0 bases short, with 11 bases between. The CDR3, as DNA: TGTGCCAGCAGCCTCCCCACAGGCTCTGGAAACACCATATATTTT. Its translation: CASSLPTGSGNTIYF.